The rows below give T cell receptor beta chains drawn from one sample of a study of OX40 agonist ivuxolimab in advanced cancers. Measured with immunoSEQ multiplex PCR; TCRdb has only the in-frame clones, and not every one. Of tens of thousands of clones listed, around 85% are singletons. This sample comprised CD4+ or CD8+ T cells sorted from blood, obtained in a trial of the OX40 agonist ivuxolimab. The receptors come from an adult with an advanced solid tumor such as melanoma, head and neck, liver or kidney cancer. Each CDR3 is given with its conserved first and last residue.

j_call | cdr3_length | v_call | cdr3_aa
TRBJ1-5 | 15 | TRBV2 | CASSSPGTSNQPQHF
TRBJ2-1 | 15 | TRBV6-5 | CASSYEGLLYNEQFF
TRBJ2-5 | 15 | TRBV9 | CASSEGTGGRETQYF
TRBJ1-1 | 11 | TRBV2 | CASIGGSEAFF
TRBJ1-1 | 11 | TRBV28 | CASSPDRVAFF
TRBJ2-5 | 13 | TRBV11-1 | CASSLGGRETQYF
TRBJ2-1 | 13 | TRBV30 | CARSVSGYNEQFF
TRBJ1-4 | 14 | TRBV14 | CASSRITTNEKLFF
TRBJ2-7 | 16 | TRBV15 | CATSRDKIAGGSEQYF
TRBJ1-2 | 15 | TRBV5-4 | CASSHGDRGSYGYTF
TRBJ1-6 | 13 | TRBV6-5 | CASSPTLTAPLHF
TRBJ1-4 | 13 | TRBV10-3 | CAISDGGQEKLFF
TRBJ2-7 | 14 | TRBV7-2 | CASSLVQGSYEQYF
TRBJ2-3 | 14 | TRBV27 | CASSLMPPTDTQYF
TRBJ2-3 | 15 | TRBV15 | CATSFSRNPRGTQYF
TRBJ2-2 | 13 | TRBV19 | CASTARVTGELFF
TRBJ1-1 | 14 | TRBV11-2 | CASSGRVQDTEAFF
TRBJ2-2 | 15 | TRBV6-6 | CASKPLPANTGELFF